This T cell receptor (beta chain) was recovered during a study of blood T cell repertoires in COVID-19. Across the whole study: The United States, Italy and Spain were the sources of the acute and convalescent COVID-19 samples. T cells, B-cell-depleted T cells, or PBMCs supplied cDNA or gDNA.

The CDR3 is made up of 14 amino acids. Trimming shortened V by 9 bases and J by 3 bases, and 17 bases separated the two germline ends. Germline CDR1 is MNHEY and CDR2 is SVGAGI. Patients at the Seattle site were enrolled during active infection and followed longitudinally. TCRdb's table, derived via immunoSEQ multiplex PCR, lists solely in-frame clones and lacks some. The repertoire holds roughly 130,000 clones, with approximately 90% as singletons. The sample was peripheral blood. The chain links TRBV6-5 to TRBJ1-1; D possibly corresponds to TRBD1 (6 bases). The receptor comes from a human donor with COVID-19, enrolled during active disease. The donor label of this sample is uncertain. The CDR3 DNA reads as TGTGCCAGTACAGGGAACGGAAGGTACACTGAAGCTTTCTTT. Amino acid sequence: CASTGNGRYTEAFF.